The 28 T cell receptor beta chains reported below all come from one sample, sequenced in a study of radiotherapy plus CTLA-4 blockade in lung cancer. This table comes from immunoSEQ multiplex PCR, and its TCRdb copy is limited to in-frame clones, with some not included. This sample carries tens of thousands of clones, less than 85% of them seen once, and the ten largest clones take roughly 17%. Here the sequenced sample was peripheral blood, taken from a patient treated with radiotherapy plus ipilimumab. These receptor sequences come from a human donor with non-small cell lung cancer who had a complete response to radiotherapy plus ipilimumab.

This chain uses TRBV14 with TRBJ1-1; 10 nucleotides line up with TRBD1. The germline gives CDR1 SGHDN, CDR2 FVKESK. V gave up 2 bases and J gave up 4 bases; unmatched junction bases: 1. The length of the CDR3 is 14 residues. The CDR3 DNA follows: TGTGCCAGCAGCCAAAGACAGGGGGCCACTGAAGCTTTCTTT. Protein product: CASSQRQGATEAFF.

The V and J genes are TRBV4-3 and TRBJ1-5; TRBD1 might be the D (5 bases). Trimming left V 0 bases short and J 5 bases short, with 11 bases between. The CDR3 covers 15 residues. The germline CDR1 and CDR2 sequences are LGHNA and YSLEER. The CDR3 region is CASSQDRRGDQPQHF. In DNA, the CDR3 is TGCGCCAGCAGCCAAGATAGGCGGGGGGATCAGCCCCAGCATTTT.

CDR3 loop: CASSLGTVSNTEAFF. Written as DNA, the CDR3 is TGTGCCAGCAGCCTCGGGACAGTTTCGAACACTGAAGCTTTCTTT. The chain recombines TRBV9 with TRBJ1-1; TRBD1 matches 7 bases. The V segment lost 4 bases and the J segment 1 base; nucleotides outside the gene matches: 7. Germline V gene lookup returns CDR1 SGDLS and CDR2 YYNGEE. This CDR3 is built from 15 residues.

V and J are TRBV9 and TRBJ2-1, with TRBD2 identical over 7 bases. This CDR3 has 15 amino acids. The V and J ends lost 3 bases and 10 bases, in that order; junction bases with no gene match: 13. Germline V gene data show CDR1 as SGDLS and CDR2 as YYNGEE. This CDR3 is CASSGSRLAEGEQFF. CDR3 DNA: TGTGCCAGCAGCGGGTCCCGGCTAGCGGAAGGCGAGCAGTTCTTC.

The chain recombines TRBV5-1 with TRBJ2-3; the D gene is possibly TRBD2 (7 bases). Trimming removed 8 bases at V and 0 bases at J, with 16 bases between. Germline V CDR1 and CDR2: SGHRS, YFSETQ. The CDR3 sequence is 15 residues long. This chain's CDR3 is CASGEGGTSTDTQYF. In nucleotides, the CDR3 is TGCGCCAGTGGCGAGGGGGGGACCAGCACAGATACGCAGTATTTT. The entire variable domain, with the rest obtained from reference TRBV5-1 and TRBJ2-3, is as follows: KAGVTQTPRYLIKTRGQQVTLSCSPISGHRSVSWYQQTPGQGLQFLFEYFSETQRNKGNFPGRFSGRQFSNSRSEMNVSTLELGDSALYLCASGEGGTSTDTQYFGPGTRLTVL.

The CDR3 bases are TGTGCCAGCAGTTACCGGGCGGGGGGCTACGAGCAGTACGTC. This codes for CASSYRAGGYEQYV. The chain is built from TRBV6-5 and TRBJ2-7; 8 nucleotides agree with TRBD2. CDR1 MNHEY and CDR2 SVGAGI come from the germline V gene. This CDR3 has 14 amino acids. V gave up 2 bases and J gave up 3 bases; unmatched junction bases: 3.

V gene TRBV5-4 combines with J gene TRBJ2-1; maybe TRBD1 (7 bases). Germline V gene lookup returns CDR1 SGHNT and CDR2 YYREEE (reference sequence). Trimming pared 2 bases from V and 6 bases from J, leaving 12 bases between. The CDR3 sequence is 14 residues long. Here the CDR3 DNA reads TGTGCCAGCAGCTTCCGTCAGGGGGGCAATGAGCAGTTCTTC. Translating gives CASSFRQGGNEQFF.

The rearrangement joins TRBV2 to TRBJ2-3, with D maybe TRBD1 (6 bases). The CDR3 length is 14 residues. V gave up 3 bases and J gave up 8 bases, with 15 bases separating them. Germline V CDR1 and CDR2: SNHLY, FYNNEI. The CDR3, as DNA: TGTGCCAGCAGTGACCGTCGGACAGACGGTACGCAGTATTTT. Its protein is CASSDRRTDGTQYF.

CDR3 loop: CASSSRQGNGNTIYF. CDR3 DNA: TGTGCCAGCAGTTCTAGACAGGGCAATGGAAACACCATATATTTT. This chain links TRBV7-9 with TRBJ1-3; TRBD1 matches at 7 bases. This CDR3 has 15 amino acids. Trimming cost V 6 bases and J 3 bases; bases outside gene matches: 8. CDR1 is SEHNR and CDR2 is FQNEAQ in the germline V gene (reference sequence).

This clone was detected a few times. The V and J genes are TRBV10-3 and TRBJ2-3, with 8 bases fitting TRBD2. Per germline, CDR1 ENHRY and CDR2 SYGVKD. The V and J ends lost 6 bases and 4 bases, in that order; junction bases with no gene match: 9. The CDR3 consists of 15 residues. CDR3 residues: CAIRRTGGLADTQYF. The CDR3 DNA reads TGTGCCATCAGACGAACGGGGGGGCTGGCAGATACGCAGTATTTT.

The chain employs TRBV4-3 and TRBJ2-5, with 8 bases aligning to TRBD1. The CDR3 runs to 15 residues. V lost 2 bases and J lost 1; bases outside the gene matches: 3. Germline CDR1 LGHNA, CDR2 YSLEER. In nucleotides, the CDR3 is TGCGCCAGCAGCCAAAGGACAGGGCCCCAAGAGACCCAGTACTTC. Encoded protein: CASSQRTGPQETQYF.

The table lists this clone with a few counts. The rearrangement uses TRBV9 and TRBJ1-3; D call uncertain. Trimming cost V 3 bases and J 0 bases, with 16 bases left between them. CDR1 and CDR2 from the germline V gene are SGDLS and YYNGEE. The CDR3 loop spans 17 amino acids. As DNA, the CDR3 is TGTGCCAGCAGCGGATGGAAGTACGGGAGCTCTGGAAACACCATATATTTT. Its translation is CASSGWKYGSSGNTIYF.

This rearrangement joins TRBV19 to TRBJ2-1; D gene ambiguous. Germline CDR1 reads LNHDA; CDR2 reads SQIVND (reference sequence). The V gene lost 7 bases and the J gene lost 0 bases, with 7 bases spanning the gap. The CDR3 consists of 13 residues. CDR3 protein: CASINSSYNEQFF. The CDR3 DNA sequence: TGTGCCAGTATAAACAGCTCCTACAATGAGCAGTTCTTC. Variable domain in full (rest from reference TRBV19 and TRBJ2-1): DGGITQSPKYLFRKEGQNVTLSCEQNLNHDAMYWYRQDPGQGLRLIYYSQIVNDFQKGDIAEGYSVSREKKESFPLTVTSAQKNPTAFYLCASINSSYNEQFFGPGTRLTVL.

The chain uses TRBV11-2 and TRBJ2-6; TRBD1 aligns across 9 bases. There are 18 residues in the CDR3. In germline, CDR1 is SGHAT, CDR2 FQNNGV. V was pared by 4 bases and J by 2 bases, with 9 bases of the junction left unmatched. The CDR3 sequence: CASSSDRGVWAGANVLTF. The DNA of the CDR3 is TGTGCCAGCAGCTCGGACAGGGGAGTATGGGCTGGGGCCAACGTCCTGACTTTC. Supplemented by reference TRBV11-2 and TRBJ2-6, the full variable domain reads EAGVAQSPRYKIIEKRQSVAFWCNPISGHATLYWYQQILGQGPKLLIQFQNNGVVDDSQLPKDRFSAERLKGVDSTLKIQPAKLEDSAVYLCASSSDRGVWAGANVLTFGAGSRLTVL.

The rearrangement links TRBV7-9 to TRBJ2-1; TRBD2 matches 12 bases. The CDR3 totals 19 residues. Germline V CDR1 and CDR2: SEHNR, FQNEAQ (reference sequence). V dropped 5 bases and J dropped 1; count of bases not matched to a gene: 12. The CDR3 region is CASSGRKRLAGGSYNEQFF. CDR3 in DNA: TGTGCCAGCAGCGGGAGGAAGAGGCTAGCGGGAGGGTCCTACAATGAGCAGTTCTTC.

The rearrangement joins TRBV7-2 to TRBJ2-2; tentatively, D is TRBD2 (6 bases). Trimming cost V 0 bases and J 5 bases, with 7 bases left between them. This CDR3 has 14 residues. Germline V lookup: CDR1 SGHTA, CDR2 FQGNSA. The CDR3 spells CASSLAGGTGELFF. CDR3 in DNA: TGTGCCAGCAGCTTAGCGGGAGGAACCGGGGAGCTGTTTTTT. Full variable domain (outside the CDR3, taken from reference TRBV7-2 and TRBJ2-2): GAGVSQSPSNKVTEKGKDVELRCDPISGHTALYWYRQSLGQGLEFLIYFQGNSAPDKSGLPSDRFSAERTGGSVSTLTIQRTQQEDSAVYLCASSLAGGTGELFFGEGSRLTVL.

This chain joins TRBV6-1 and TRBJ1-4; no definite D call. Germline CDR1 is MNHNS and CDR2 is SASEGT. The CDR3 extends over 17 amino acids. V was clipped by 0 bases and J by 1 base, with 12 bases between them. CDR3: CASSEAQVALTNEKLFF. The CDR3 bases are TGTGCCAGCAGTGAAGCTCAGGTGGCATTAACTAATGAAAAACTGTTTTTT.

The chain recombines TRBV10-3 with TRBJ2-1, with 8 bases lining up with TRBD2. The CDR3 covers 15 residues. Germline V gene lookup returns CDR1 ENHRY and CDR2 SYGVKD. After removal of 4 bases from V and 10 bases from J, the junction contained 12 bases not matched to a gene. The CDR3 coding sequence is TGTGCCATCAGTGGTAGCGGGAACGCTCAGGGGGAGCAGTTCTTC. Translation gives CAISGSGNAQGEQFF.

This rearrangement joins TRBV6-5 to TRBJ2-5; possible D gene TRBD2, 6 bases. Trimming pared 7 bases from V and 5 bases from J, leaving 11 bases between. This CDR3 has 12 residues. Germline loops: CDR1 MNHEY, CDR2 SVGAGI. The CDR3 region has the DNA TGTGCCAGCACCCGGGGGTTGGAGACCCAGTACTTC. Translation: CASTRGLETQYF.

The V call is TRBV5-1, the J call TRBJ2-1, with TRBD2 matching over 13 bases. The V and J ends lost 3 bases and 3 bases, in that order; junction bases with no gene match: 3. Germline CDR1 SGHRS, CDR2 YFSETQ. The CDR3 extends over 16 amino acids. CDR3 in DNA: TGCGCCAGCAGCTCCGGGACTAGCGGGATCTACAATGAGCAGTTCTTC. Translating gives CASSSGTSGIYNEQFF.

The chain uses TRBV2 and TRBJ2-3; D remains unclear. V dropped 3 bases and J dropped 1 base, with 8 bases sitting between them. CDR3 size: 14 residues. The germline CDR1 and CDR2 sequences are SNHLY and FYNNEI. For the CDR3, the DNA is TGTGCCAGCAGTGATGGTGGAGGCACAGATACGCAGTATTTT. It yields the protein CASSDGGGTDTQYF. The entire variable domain, with the rest obtained from reference TRBV2 and TRBJ2-3, is as follows: EPEVTQTPSHQVTQMGQEVILRCVPISNHLYFYWYRQILGQKVEFLVSFYNNEISEKSEIFDDQFSVERPDGSNFTLKIRSTKLEDSAMYFCASSDGGGTDTQYFGPGTRLTVL.

This chain uses TRBV9 with TRBJ1-1; D may be TRBD1 (6 bases). The CDR3 length is 13 residues. The germline CDR1 and CDR2 sequences are SGDLS and YYNGEE. V was trimmed by 3 bases and J by 7 bases, leaving 13 bases between them. The CDR3 sequence: CASSATGLNEAFF. The CDR3 DNA reads TGTGCCAGCAGCGCGACAGGACTTAATGAAGCTTTCTTT.

The V call is TRBV5-1, the J call TRBJ1-4, with a possible D match to TRBD1 (6 bases). CDR3 length: 16 residues. V was shortened by 2 bases and J by 5 bases, with 16 bases between the two germline ends. Germline CDR1 reads SGHRS; CDR2 reads YFSETQ. CDR3 residues: CASSLTKDSANEKLFF. The CDR3 DNA reads TGCGCCAGCAGCTTAACTAAGGACAGCGCAAATGAAAAACTGTTTTTT. Complete variable domain (other parts from reference TRBV5-1 and TRBJ1-4): KAGVTQTPRYLIKTRGQQVTLSCSPISGHRSVSWYQQTPGQGLQFLFEYFSETQRNKGNFPGRFSGRQFSNSRSEMNVSTLELGDSALYLCASSLTKDSANEKLFFGSGTQLSVL.

The rearrangement links TRBV9 to TRBJ2-3, with D perhaps matching TRBD1 (5 bases). The CDR3 runs to 16 residues. Trimming removed 0 bases from V and 1 base from J, with 12 bases in between. Germline-derived CDR1 and CDR2 are SGDLS and YYNGEE. The chain's CDR3 is CASSVAGFGGTDTQYF. CDR3 nucleotides: TGTGCCAGCAGCGTAGCAGGGTTTGGGGGCACAGATACGCAGTATTTT.

This clone occurred once. V usage is TRBV7-9 and J usage is TRBJ2-3; D is ambiguous. Germline V lookup: CDR1 SEHNR, CDR2 FQNEAQ (reference sequence). The CDR3 length is 11 residues. V lost 3 bases and J 5 bases, leaving 3 bases between the germline ends. The CDR3 coding sequence is TGTGCCAGCAGCTTTAAAGATACGCAGTATTTT. This encodes CASSFKDTQYF.

The rearrangement uses TRBV29-1 and TRBJ2-2, with D tentatively TRBD1 (5 bases). V was pared by 3 bases and J by 6 bases, with 8 bases between. Per germline, CDR1 SQVTM and CDR2 ANQGSEA. CDR3 length: 12 amino acids. The CDR3 DNA reads TGCAGCGTTGATCAGGGCGCCGGGGAGCTGTTTTTT. This gives the protein CSVDQGAGELFF.

The chain carries TRBV28 and TRBJ1-1; unclear D gene. The CDR3 is made up of 14 amino acids. Trimming pared 7 bases from V and 10 bases from J, leaving 22 bases between. Germline V gene data show CDR1 as MDHEN and CDR2 as SYDVKM. The CDR3 region has the DNA TGTGCCAGCAATATGGCTGTAGTAGGCAACAGAGCTTTCTTT. This translates into CASNMAVVGNRAFF.

Note on this clone: Germline is not matched at one junction end, which may reflect a read error. V and J are TRBV18 and TRBJ1-5; D gene unclear. CDR3 length: 13 amino acids. Germline CDR1 reads KGHSH; CDR2 reads LQKENI. The CDR3 is CASAPGSNQPQHF. CDR3 DNA sequence: TGTGCCAGCGCACCCGGGTCCAATCAGCCCCAGCATTTT.